This TCR beta chain was captured by sequencing in a study of blood T cell repertoires in COVID-19. Study in general: Italy, Spain and the United States were the sources of the convalescent and acute COVID-19 samples. Sample material is recorded as cDNA or gDNA derived from T cells, B-cell-depleted T cells, or PBMCs.

Under the authors' procedure: Quantification of nucleated cells was approximated via reference gene primer amplification. Only in-frame clones appear in the TCRdb table, and some are missing; sequencing was by immunoSEQ multiplex PCR. The DNA was the basis for D and trimming; V, J and clone size are from that table. Of 200,000 to 300,000 clones listed, about nine tenths are singletons. Germline values: CDR1 SNHLY, CDR2 FYNNEI. V lost 2 bases and J 5 bases, leaving 12 bases between the germline ends. The CDR3 has 14 amino acids. This rearrangement joins TRBV2 to TRBJ1-1; a possible D gene is TRBD1 (5 bases). The receptor was isolated from a man aged 25-40 years with COVID-19, enrolled during active disease. The specimen sequenced was peripheral blood. The CDR3 loop is CASSEQGYWTEAFF. Here the CDR3 DNA reads TGTGCCAGCAGTGAACAGGGATATTGGACTGAAGCTTTCTTT.